This record covers a single T cell receptor (beta chain). Its antigen remains unidentified. There are 15 residues in the CDR3. V dropped 6 bases and J dropped 1 base, with 14 bases sitting between them. Looked up from germline, CDR1 is SNHLY and CDR2 is FYNNEI. TCRdb re-called the RACE reads through MiXCR, storing one row per CDR3 protein. Of tens of thousands of distinct CDR3 sequences in the sample, 9.5% to 10% were seen once. As for time point: patch test 2, 6 weeks after DPC sensitization. Described treatment: therapeutic diphenylcyclopropenone sensitization with weekly scalp DPC. Drawing of blood took place ahead of applying each patch test. The entry originates in a study of human T cells and chemical hapten exposure. Broader study findings: Alopecia was present in the donors, so their immune response may differ from healthy people's.

This rearrangement joins TRBV2 to TRBJ2-3, with D possibly being TRBD2 (6 bases). The receptor comes from a woman in her fifties or sixties with alopecia areata. Some clones in this sample may be carry-over from other donors' samples. Sequenced here: whole blood, sampled in connection with sensitization to the hapten diphenylcyclopropenone (DPC). Written as DNA, the CDR3 is TGTGCCAGCAGGGGGGACGGGGGACGCACAGATACGCAGTATTTT. Protein product: CASRGDGGRTDTQYF.